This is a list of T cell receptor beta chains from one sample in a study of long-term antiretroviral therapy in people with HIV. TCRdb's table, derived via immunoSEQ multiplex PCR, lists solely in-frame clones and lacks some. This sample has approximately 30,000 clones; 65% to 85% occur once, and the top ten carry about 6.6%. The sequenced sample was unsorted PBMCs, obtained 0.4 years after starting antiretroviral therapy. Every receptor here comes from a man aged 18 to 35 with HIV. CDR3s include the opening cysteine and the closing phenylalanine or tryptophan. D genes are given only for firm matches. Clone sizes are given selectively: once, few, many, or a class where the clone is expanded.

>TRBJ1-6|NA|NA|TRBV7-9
CASSLLEGNSPLHF
TGTGCCAGCAGCTTACTGGAGGGGAATTCACCCCTCCACTTT
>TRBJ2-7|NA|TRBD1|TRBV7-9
CASSPPVTGGRYEQYF
TGTGCCAGCAGCCCCCCAGTGACAGGGGGAAGGTACGAGCAGTACTTC
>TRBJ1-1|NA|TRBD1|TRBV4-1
CASSQGPGQGIPEAFF
TGCGCCAGCAGCCAAGGCCCGGGACAGGGGATCCCTGAAGCTTTCTTT
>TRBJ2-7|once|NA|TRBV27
CASSPPAGSAEQYF
TGTGCCAGCAGTCCACCCGCTGGCAGTGCAGAGCAGTACTTC
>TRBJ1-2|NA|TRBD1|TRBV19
CASTPDRSGYGYTF
TGTGCCAGTACCCCGGACAGGAGTGGGTATGGCTACACCTTC
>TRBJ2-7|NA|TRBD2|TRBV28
CASSVERESHSYEQYF
TGTGCCAGCAGCGTAGAGCGGGAGTCACACTCCTACGAGCAGTACTTC
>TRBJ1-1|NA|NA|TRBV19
CASSLGLFAEAFF
TGTGCCAGTAGTCTGGGACTGTTTGCTGAAGCTTTCTTT
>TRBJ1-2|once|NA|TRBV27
CASSSVGAPYGYTF
TGTGCCAGCAGTTCTGTAGGGGCCCCCTATGGCTACACCTTC
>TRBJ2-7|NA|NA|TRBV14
CASSQGRSYEQYF
TGTGCCAGCAGCCAGGGCAGATCCTACGAGCAGTACTTC
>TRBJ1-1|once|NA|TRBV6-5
CASSYFRGGNTEAFF
TGTGCCAGCAGTTACTTCCGGGGGGGGAACACTGAAGCTTTCTTT
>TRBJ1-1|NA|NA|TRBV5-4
CASSWAEPMNTEAFF
TGTGCCAGCAGTTGGGCCGAACCCATGAACACTGAAGCTTTCTTT
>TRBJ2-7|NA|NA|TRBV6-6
CASSYSGAPYEQYF
TGTGCCAGCAGTTACTCAGGGGCACCCTACGAGCAGTACTTC
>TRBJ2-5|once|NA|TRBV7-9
CASSLLGAQETQYF
TGTGCCAGCAGCTTATTGGGGGCCCAAGAGACCCAGTACTTC
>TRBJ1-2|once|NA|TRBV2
CASRAGWGNYGYTF
TGTGCCAGCCGAGCGGGGTGGGGGAACTATGGCTACACCTTC
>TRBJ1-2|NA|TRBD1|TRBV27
CASSLSTGGAFYGYTF
TGTGCCAGCAGTTTATCCACAGGGGGAGCGTTCTATGGCTACACCTTC
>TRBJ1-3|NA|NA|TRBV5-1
CASSLDRLISGNTIYF
TGCGCCAGCAGCTTGGATCGGCTAATATCTGGAAACACCATATATTTT
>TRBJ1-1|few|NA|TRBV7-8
CASSSTGEAFF
TGTGCCAGCAGCTCGACGGGGGAAGCTTTCTTT
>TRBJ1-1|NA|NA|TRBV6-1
CASSRLSLNTEAFF
TGTGCCAGCAGTCGACTCTCTCTGAACACTGAAGCTTTCTTT
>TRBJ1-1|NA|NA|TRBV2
CASRVWGTEAFF
TGTGCCAGTAGGGTTTGGGGCACTGAAGCTTTCTTT
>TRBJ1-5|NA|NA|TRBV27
CASSSRGGSGQPQHF
TGTGCCAGCAGTTCTCGAGGGGGGTCGGGTCAGCCCCAGCATTTT
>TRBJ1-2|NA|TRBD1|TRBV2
CAIRRQGTNYGYTF
TGTGCCATACGTCGACAGGGGACTAACTATGGCTACACCTTC
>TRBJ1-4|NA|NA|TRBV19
CASSLATNEKLFF
TGTGCCTCGTCACTGGCAACTAATGAAAAACTGTTTTTT
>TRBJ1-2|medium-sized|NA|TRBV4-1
CASSQVASYGYTF
TGCGCCAGCAGCCAAGTGGCTAGCTATGGCTACACCTTC
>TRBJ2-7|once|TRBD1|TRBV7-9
CASSPRTRDREDYEQYF
TGTGCCAGCAGCCCGCGGACAAGGGACAGGGAGGACTACGAGCAGTACTTC
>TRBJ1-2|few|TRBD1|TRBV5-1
CASSLRTGDNYGYTF
TGCGCCAGCAGCTTGAGGACAGGGGATAACTATGGCTACACCTTC
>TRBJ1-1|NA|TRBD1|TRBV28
CASSPDREKSTEAFF
TGTGCCAGCAGCCCGGACAGGGAAAAGAGTACTGAAGCTTTCTTT
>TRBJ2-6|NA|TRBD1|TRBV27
CASSSPLRGQGTGANVLTF
TGTGCCAGCAGTTCCCCGCTAAGGGGACAGGGTACTGGGGCCAACGTCCTGACTTTC
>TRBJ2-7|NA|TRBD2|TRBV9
CASSITSGSYEQYF
TGTGCCAGCAGCATCACTAGCGGGAGCTACGAGCAGTACTTC
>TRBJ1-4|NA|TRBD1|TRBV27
CASSLFFGGSGTGAEKLFF
TGTGCCAGCAGTTTATTTTTCGGGGGCAGTGGGACAGGGGCTGAAAAACTGTTTTTT
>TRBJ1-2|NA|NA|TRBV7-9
CASSPPAAGGGYGYTF
TGTGCCAGCAGCCCCCCGGCGGCGGGGGGAGGGTATGGCTACACCTTC
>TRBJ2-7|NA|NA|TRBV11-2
CASSLGGRSYEQYF
TGTGCCAGCAGCTTGGGGGGTAGATCCTACGAGCAGTACTTC
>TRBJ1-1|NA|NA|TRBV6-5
CASSYSPQAGTEAFF
TGTGCCAGCAGTTACTCCCCTCAGGCAGGGACTGAAGCTTTCTTT
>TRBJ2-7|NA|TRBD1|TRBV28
CASSLGQGAYEQYF
TGTGCCAGCAGTTTGGGACAGGGGGCCTACGAGCAGTACTTC
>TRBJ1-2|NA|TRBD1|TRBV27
CASSITGGNYGYTF
TGTGCCAGCAGTATTACAGGGGGCAACTATGGCTACACCTTC